A single sample gave rise to the 27 T cell receptor beta chains below, sequenced in a study of blood T cell repertoires in COVID-19 (dated by TCRdb to 2019 to 2021). Library preparation used the immunoSEQ multiplex PCR assay. TCRdb re-hosts the immuneACCESS table, in-frame sequences only. Its copies lack some clones; in the studies checked, an unresolved V gene accounts for under half of them, and the cause for the rest is not known. This sample is represented by around 180,000 clones; around 82% of them were singletons. About 9.4% of the sample is held by the ten biggest clonotypes. Specimen: peripheral blood. The receptors stem from a woman older than 75 with acute or convalescent COVID-19.

The chain uses TRBV4-1 and TRBJ1-1; D is unclear. The CDR3 has 15 amino acids. Looked up from germline, CDR1 is MGHRA and CDR2 is YSYEKL. V shed 1 base and J shed 2 bases, with 11 bases lying between them. The CDR3 spells CASSQAGAGNTEAFF. The DNA of the CDR3 is TGCGCCAGCAGCCAAGCAGGCGCAGGAAACACTGAAGCTTTCTTT.

This chain uses TRBV7-2 with TRBJ1-2; 10 nucleotides align to TRBD1. CDR1 SGHTA and CDR2 FQGNSA come from the germline V gene. The CDR3 sequence is 19 residues long. J gave up 5 bases and V 1 base, and 16 bases lay outside the gene matches. The CDR3 nucleotides are TGTGCCAGCAGCTTAGACACGGGACAGGGGCGTTGGGGGCTATATGGCTACACCTTC. It codes for CASSLDTGQGRWGLYGYTF.

This sequence joins TRBV7-6 and TRBJ2-7, with 7 bases matching TRBD2. CDR3 length: 15 amino acids. J was trimmed by 5 bases and V by 2 bases; bases with no gene match: 9. CDR1 and CDR2 (germline): SGHVS, FNYEAQ. The CDR3 nucleotides are TGTGCCAGCAGCTTACTAGCGGCGGAGTATCACGAGCAGTACTTC. Protein: CASSLLAAEYHEQYF.

The V gene is TRBV4-1, the J gene TRBJ1-2; D is ambiguous. This CDR3 has 12 residues. Per the germline V gene, CDR1 is MGHRA and CDR2 is YSYEKL. V lost 5 bases and J lost 6, with 10 bases in between. The CDR3 loop reads CASSGGSDGYTF. In DNA, the CDR3 is TGCGCCAGCAGCGGAGGGAGTGATGGCTACACCTTC.

Many counts were recorded for this clone. The rearrangement uses TRBV4-2 and TRBJ1-1, with TRBD1 as a possible D gene (5 bases). The germline CDR1 and CDR2 sequences are LGHNA and YNFKEQ. The V end was cut by 5 bases, the J end by 7 bases, with 23 bases between. The CDR3 covers 16 residues. CDR3 DNA: TGTGCCAGCAGCTATCACTCGCGGGGGGACGCGGGTGAAGCTTTCTTT. Its protein product is CASSYHSRGDAGEAFF.

The chain employs TRBV2 and TRBJ2-5; 13 nucleotides agree with TRBD2. The trim removed 7 bases at V and 4 bases at J, leaving 9 bases unmatched. Per germline, CDR1 SNHLY and CDR2 FYNNEI. CDR3 length: 16 amino acids. The CDR3 protein is CASTTTSGRAAETQYF. In DNA, the CDR3 is TGTGCCAGCACCACCACTAGCGGGAGGGCCGCAGAGACCCAGTACTTC. Based on the CDR3 plus reference TRBV2 and TRBJ2-5, the full variable domain is EPEVTQTPSHQVTQMGQEVILRCVPISNHLYFYWYRQILGQKVEFLVSFYNNEISEKSEIFDDQFSVERPDGSNFTLKIRSTKLEDSAMYFCASTTTSGRAAETQYFGPGTRLLVL.

V usage is TRBV27 and J usage is TRBJ1-1, with 7 bases matching TRBD1. The CDR3 runs 15 residues. CDR1 MNHEY and CDR2 SMNVEV come from the germline V gene (reference sequence). The junction had 10 bases not matched to a gene; V was cut back by 5 bases and J by 4 bases. This chain's CDR3 is CASSLQQGLGTEAFF. In DNA form, the CDR3 reads TGTGCCAGCAGTCTCCAACAGGGGCTAGGCACTGAAGCTTTCTTT.

The rearrangement links TRBV11-2 to TRBJ1-5, with D unresolved. Trimming removed 0 bases from V and 2 bases from J, with 14 bases in between. The CDR3 contains 17 residues. Germline CDR1 SGHAT, CDR2 FQNNGV. The CDR3: CASSLDSGGVGNQPQHF. CDR3 coding DNA: TGTGCCAGCAGCTTAGATTCGGGCGGGGTCGGCAATCAGCCCCAGCATTTT.

The chain links TRBV7-9 to TRBJ2-3; 9 bases line up with TRBD1. V lost 5 bases, J lost 2 bases, and 11 bases stayed unmatched. This CDR3 region has 17 residues. Germline CDR1 reads SEHNR; CDR2 reads FQNEAQ (reference sequence). CDR3: CASSPRTGAYYTDTQYF. The CDR3 DNA reads as TGTGCCAGCAGCCCCCGGACAGGGGCCTACTACACAGATACGCAGTATTTT.

CDR3 amino acids: CASSYSGGSSPLHF. The DNA of the CDR3 is TGTGCCAGCAGTTACTCAGGGGGCAGCTCACCCCTCCACTTT. The chain links TRBV6-5 to TRBJ1-6; TRBD1 matches 7 bases. CDR1 and CDR2 from the germline V gene are MNHEY and SVGAGI. The junction had 3 bases not matched to a gene; V was cut back by 0 bases and J by 10 bases. The CDR3 is made up of 14 amino acids.

The chain links TRBV7-2 to TRBJ2-7; TRBD1 agrees at 7 bases. The V gene's germline CDR1 is SGHTA and CDR2 FQGNSA. The CDR3 contains 12 residues. V lost 5 bases, J lost 4 bases, and 2 bases stayed unmatched. CDR3 sequence (DNA): TGTGCCAGCAGCATGGGACAGTACGAGCAGTACTTC. Translated: CASSMGQYEQYF.

The genes are TRBV4-2 and TRBJ2-1; 7 bases match TRBD2. The germline CDR1 and CDR2 sequences are LGHNA and YNFKEQ. The junction had 9 bases not matched to a gene; V was cut back by 2 bases and J by 5 bases. This CDR3 comprises 16 residues. CDR3 DNA sequence: TGTGCCAGCAGCCAAAGTAAGCGGGGCGTTGACAATGAGCAGTTCTTC. This translates into CASSQSKRGVDNEQFF.

The chain couples TRBV3-1 (or the pseudogene TRBV3-2) to TRBJ1-4; D is possibly TRBD1 (6 bases). The CDR3 totals 14 residues. Looked up from germline, CDR1 is LGHDT and CDR2 is YNNKEL (reference sequence). V lost 4 bases and J 8 bases, leaving 14 bases between the germline ends. The CDR3 here is CASSPGHPGEKLFF. Here the CDR3 DNA reads TGTGCCAGCAGCCCGGGACACCCGGGGGAAAAACTGTTTTTT.

V usage is TRBV10-3 and J usage is TRBJ2-2, with D maybe TRBD2 (5 bases). Germline CDR1 is ENHRY and CDR2 is SYGVKD. CDR3 length: 14 amino acids. The ends were cut back, 7 bases at V and 2 bases at J, with 11 bases in the middle. The CDR3 DNA is TGTGCCATCAAGGGAGAATTTAACACCGGGGAGCTGTTTTTT. The encoded protein is CAIKGEFNTGELFF.

The genes are TRBV5-5 and TRBJ1-6; 8 bases are a match to TRBD1. With V trimmed by 2 bases and J by 6 bases, 4 bases remained unmatched. In germline, CDR1 is SGHKS, CDR2 YYEKEE (reference sequence). The CDR3 loop spans 15 amino acids. CDR3 residues: CASSFTGGRNSPLHF. The DNA for the CDR3 is TGTGCCAGCAGCTTTACAGGGGGTCGTAATTCACCCCTCCACTTT.

In its sample, this clone was seen a few times. The chain recombines TRBV7-2 with TRBJ2-7; D not resolved. Trimming removed 7 bases at V and 0 bases at J, with 13 bases between. The CDR3 extends over 14 amino acids. Per germline, CDR1 SGHTA and CDR2 FQGNSA. CDR3 nucleotide sequence: TGTGCCAGCACCTGGAGCGATAGCTCCTACGAGCAGTACTTC. Translated, it gives CASTWSDSSYEQYF.

V gene TRBV10-3 combines with J gene TRBJ2-1, with D maybe TRBD1 (6 bases). This CDR3 is built from 16 residues. Germline V gene sequence: CDR1 ENHRY, CDR2 SYGVKD. The V end was cut by 0 bases, the J end by 4 bases, with 13 bases between. The CDR3 DNA reads TGTGCCATCAGTGAGTCCACAGGGCTAGTATACAATGAGCAGTTCTTC. This codes for CAISESTGLVYNEQFF.

In this sample, this clone turned up once. CDR3 in DNA: TGTGCCAGCAGTTTATCGGGACAGCCCTGGGAGACCCAGTACTTC. This codes for CASSLSGQPWETQYF. This chain joins TRBV27 and TRBJ2-5; 7 positions agree with TRBD1. CDR1 and CDR2 (germline): MNHEY, SMNVEV (reference sequence). CDR3 length equals 15 residues. With V trimmed by 0 bases and J by 5 bases, 6 bases remained unmatched.

The V gene is TRBV12-5, the J gene TRBJ2-3; 7 bases align to TRBD2. The CDR3 spans 17 residues. The ends lost 5 bases at V and 0 bases at J; junction bases unmatched: 11. Germline lookup yields CDR1 LGHNT and CDR2 FRNRAP. The CDR3 coding sequence is TGTGCTAGTGGTACCCGGGGAGGGCCCCTTAGCACAGATACGCAGTATTTT. Amino acid sequence: CASGTRGGPLSTDTQYF.

The chain is built from TRBV3-1 (or the pseudogene TRBV3-2) and TRBJ1-3; D is undetermined. The V end was cut by 6 bases, the J end by 0 bases, with 9 bases between. The CDR3 extends over 14 amino acids. Germline V lookup: CDR1 LGHDT, CDR2 YNNKEL (reference sequence). The DNA for the CDR3 is TGTGCCAGCAGTTCACAGAGCTCTGGAAACACCATATATTTT. It yields the protein CASSSQSSGNTIYF.

The CDR3 loop reads CASSRFKGETGSFSGNTIYF. CDR3 nucleotide sequence: TGCGCCAGCAGCCGATTCAAGGGGGAAACAGGATCCTTCTCTGGAAACACCATATATTTT. The genes are TRBV5-1 and TRBJ1-3, with a tentative D call TRBD1 (6 bases). This CDR3 is 20 amino acids long. Germline V gene sequence: CDR1 SGHRS, CDR2 YFSETQ. The V end lost 4 bases, the J end lost 0 bases, and 26 bases lay between the germline ends.

The rearrangement uses TRBV19 and TRBJ2-1; 7 bases fit TRBD1. In germline, CDR1 is LNHDA, CDR2 SQIVND (reference sequence). Trimming took 2 bases from V and 7 from J; bases not matched to a gene: 2. The CDR3 is 13 amino acids. CDR3 coding DNA: TGTGCCAGTAGTATACACAGGGGTAATGAGCAGTTCTTC. As protein: CASSIHRGNEQFF.

This clone was picked up a small number of times. This chain connects TRBV12-5 to TRBJ2-1; D uncertain. V shed 6 bases and J shed 8 bases, with 11 bases lying between them. The CDR3 length is 12 residues. Germline assignment: CDR1 LGHNT and CDR2 FRNRAP. CDR3 bases: TGTGCTAGTGGCGAGCTAAGCTATGAGCAGTTCTTC. Protein sequence: CASGELSYEQFF.

This clone has just a few counts. The gene calls are TRBV18 and TRBJ2-2; D perhaps matches TRBD1 (5 bases). Germline V gene sequence: CDR1 KGHSH, CDR2 LQKENI. Trimming cost V 3 bases and J 1 base, with 12 bases left between them. The CDR3 contains 16 residues. CDR3 protein: CASSPRKGQNTGELFF. In DNA form, the CDR3 reads TGTGCCAGCTCACCCCGGAAGGGGCAGAACACCGGGGAGCTGTTTTTT.

The rearrangement links TRBV5-1 to TRBJ2-2; 7 bases agree with TRBD1. This CDR3 contains 15 residues. CDR1 and CDR2 from the germline V gene are SGHRS and YFSETQ. Germline trimming cut 4 bases from V and 3 bases from J; bases unmatched to any gene: 6. CDR3 nucleotides: TGCGCCAGCAGCCTAGGGACAGTACACACCGGGGAGCTGTTTTTT. It yields the protein CASSLGTVHTGELFF.

The chain has TRBV6-5 and TRBJ1-1; 7 bases map to TRBD1. The germline V gene encodes CDR1 MNHEY and CDR2 SVGAGI. V was pared by 6 bases and J by 2 bases, with 6 bases of the junction left unmatched. The CDR3 sequence is 14 residues long. The CDR3 nucleotides are TGTGCCAGCAGCTCGGGACAGCACAACACTGAAGCTTTCTTT. It codes for CASSSGQHNTEAFF.

The genes are TRBV28 and TRBJ2-5; the match to TRBD1 covers 7 bases. V shed 6 bases, J shed 5 bases, and the junction held 12 bases outside the gene matches. The CDR3 is 15 amino acids. Germline CDR1 MDHEN, CDR2 SYDVKM. The CDR3 bases are TGTGCCAGCAGAAAGGGGGCCCTCCCCGAGGAGACCCAGTACTTC. Residues: CASRKGALPEETQYF.